The rows below give T cell receptor beta chains drawn from one sample of a study of shared clonotypes between healthy human individuals. Here immunoSEQ multiplex PCR was the method, and the copy in TCRdb shows in-frame clones only, minus some. This table has around 2.3 million clones, around 95% appearing once. The material sequenced was naive CD4+ T cells sorted from blood. The receptor source for this set is a young man in good health. Each CDR3 is given with its conserved first and last residue. D genes are given only for firm matches. Expanded clones are given a class, and other clones once, few, many or no size at all.

j_gene: TRBJ1-6
abundance: once
v_gene: TRBV28
d_gene: TRBD1
CDR3aa: CASSVRQGYNSPLHF
CDR3nt: TGTGCCAGCAGTGTCCGACAGGGCTATAATTCACCCCTCCACTTT

j_gene: TRBJ1-4
abundance: NA
v_gene: TRBV5-1
d_gene: TRBD1
CDR3aa: CASSGTGVNEKLFF
CDR3nt: TGCGCCAGCAGCGGCACAGGGGTTAATGAAAAACTGTTTTTT

j_gene: TRBJ1-1
abundance: NA
v_gene: TRBV5-1
d_gene: NA
CDR3aa: CASSTTGTTPEAFF
CDR3nt: TGCGCCAGCAGCACAACCGGGACGACACCTGAAGCTTTCTTT

j_gene: TRBJ2-7
abundance: NA
v_gene: TRBV9
d_gene: NA
CDR3aa: CASSVWDNAAYEQYF
CDR3nt: TGTGCCAGCAGCGTATGGGACAATGCGGCCTACGAGCAGTACTTC

j_gene: TRBJ2-1
abundance: NA
v_gene: TRBV27
d_gene: TRBD1
CDR3aa: CASRLDRAYNEQFF
CDR3nt: TGTGCCAGCAGATTGGACAGGGCCTACAATGAGCAGTTCTTC

j_gene: TRBJ2-5
abundance: once
v_gene: TRBV6-1
d_gene: TRBD2
CDR3aa: CASSTTSGVQETQYF
CDR3nt: TGTGCCAGCAGTACGACTAGCGGGGTACAAGAGACCCAGTACTTC

j_gene: TRBJ2-6
abundance: NA
v_gene: TRBV30
d_gene: NA
CDR3aa: CAWSVVSGSGANVLTF
CDR3nt: TGTGCCTGGAGTGTGGTTTCGGGGTCTGGGGCCAACGTCCTGACTTTC

j_gene: TRBJ2-1
abundance: NA
v_gene: TRBV5-1
d_gene: TRBD2
CDR3aa: CASSPGTRVSSYNEQFF
CDR3nt: TGCGCCAGCAGCCCCGGGACTAGAGTATCAAGTTACAATGAGCAGTTCTTC

j_gene: TRBJ2-2
abundance: NA
v_gene: TRBV18
d_gene: NA
CDR3aa: CASSLQGHTGELFF
CDR3nt: TGTGCCAGCTCACTACAGGGCCACACCGGGGAGCTGTTTTTT

j_gene: TRBJ1-4
abundance: NA
v_gene: TRBV7-6
d_gene: TRBD1
CDR3aa: CASSLGTGNYEKLFF
CDR3nt: TGTGCCAGCAGCTTAGGGACAGGGAATTATGAAAAACTGTTTTTT

j_gene: TRBJ2-7
abundance: once
v_gene: TRBV2
d_gene: NA
CDR3aa: CASSERVAVSYEQYF
CDR3nt: TGTGCCAGCAGTGAAAGGGTAGCGGTCTCCTACGAGCAGTACTTC

j_gene: TRBJ2-2
abundance: NA
v_gene: TRBV4-1
d_gene: TRBD1
CDR3aa: CASSQGAPGTGGTGELFF
CDR3nt: TGCGCCAGCAGCCAGGGGGCCCCCGGGACAGGGGGCACCGGGGAGCTGTTTTTT

j_gene: TRBJ2-7
abundance: NA
v_gene: TRBV19
d_gene: TRBD2
CDR3aa: CASSYLAGASYEQYF
CDR3nt: TGTGCCAGTAGTTACCTAGCGGGGGCCTCCTACGAGCAGTACTTC

j_gene: TRBJ1-1
abundance: NA
v_gene: TRBV28
d_gene: TRBD1
CDR3aa: CASRTGAQFEAFF
CDR3nt: TGTGCCAGCAGGACAGGGGCCCAATTTGAAGCTTTCTTT

j_gene: TRBJ1-1
abundance: NA
v_gene: TRBV10-1
d_gene: NA
CDR3aa: CASPYPSEAFF
CDR3nt: TGCGCCAGCCCTTACCCTAGTGAAGCTTTCTTT

j_gene: TRBJ2-7
abundance: NA
v_gene: TRBV2
d_gene: NA
CDR3aa: CASRKDVGEQYF
CDR3nt: TGTGCCAGCAGGAAGGACGTGGGCGAGCAGTACTTC

j_gene: TRBJ2-2
abundance: NA
v_gene: TRBV6-5
d_gene: NA
CDR3aa: CASSHGGDTGELFF
CDR3nt: TGTGCCAGCAGCCACGGTGGGGACACCGGGGAGCTGTTTTTT

j_gene: TRBJ2-2
abundance: NA
v_gene: TRBV15
d_gene: TRBD2
CDR3aa: CATSRGEGTGELFF
CDR3nt: TGTGCCACCAGCAGAGGGGAGGGAACCGGGGAGCTGTTTTTT

j_gene: TRBJ2-2
abundance: NA
v_gene: TRBV18
d_gene: TRBD1
CDR3aa: CASSPIVGQGVSTGELFF
CDR3nt: TGTGCCAGCTCACCTATCGTGGGACAGGGTGTGAGCACCGGGGAGCTGTTTTTT

j_gene: TRBJ2-7
abundance: NA
v_gene: TRBV10-3
d_gene: NA
CDR3aa: CATSPRGPYEQYF
CDR3nt: TGTGCCACCTCCCCCAGAGGGCCCTACGAGCAGTACTTC

j_gene: TRBJ2-6
abundance: NA
v_gene: TRBV11-2
d_gene: NA
CDR3aa: CASSLVTGTHVSGANVLTF
CDR3nt: TGTGCCAGCAGCTTAGTGACGGGGACCCACGTCTCTGGGGCCAACGTCCTGACTTTC

j_gene: TRBJ1-3
abundance: NA
v_gene: TRBV6-1
d_gene: NA
CDR3aa: CASSFTGNTIYF
CDR3nt: TGTGCCAGCAGTTTCACTGGAAACACCATATATTTT